This T cell receptor (beta chain) was retrieved from a study of blood T cell repertoires in COVID-19. The overall study: Samples came from the United States, Italy and Spain, spanning acute and convalescent COVID-19. T cells, B-cell-depleted T cells, or PBMCs supplied cDNA or gDNA.

Original analysis: Cell counts per sample came from amplifying reference gene primers. Sequencing was performed with immunoSEQ multiplex PCR; in TCRdb, only in-frame clones are kept and a portion is missing. V and J calls plus clone size are reproduced from that table; the DNA served to infer D and trimming. There are approximately 150,000 clones in the sample; 80% to 90% occur only once, and under 3.5% lies in the top ten. Germline V gives CDR1 SGDLS, CDR2 YYNGEE. V shed 3 bases and J 9 bases; nucleotides not matched to a gene: 9. This CDR3 has 15 residues. The rearrangement joins TRBV9 to TRBJ2-1; 10 bases are a match to TRBD2. The sample was peripheral blood. This clonotype was sampled from an older woman with active COVID-19. The CDR3 here is CASSAPSGGAGEQFF. In DNA, the CDR3 is TGTGCCAGCAGCGCTCCCAGCGGGGGGGCGGGTGAGCAGTTCTTC.